This T cell receptor (beta chain) was obtained from a study of Graves' ophthalmopathy and Graves' hyperthyroidism. Study-wide findings and caveats: Blood repertoires reportedly contained most expanded thyroid clonotypes above 0.001 frequency.

This clonotype was seen ten or more times. Its antigen is still unknown. Amplified TCR beta CDR3 regions were obtained using RNA transcripts as template. First-round RT-PCR with HTBI primers preceded a second-round multiplex PCR. TCRdb used MiXCR to reprocess the multiplex PCR reads, holding one entry per CDR3 protein. The top ten hold 3% to 4% of the sample, which has hundreds of thousands of distinct CDR3 sequences, 35% to 45% seen once. The CDR3 totals 13 residues. Germline CDR1 MNHNS, CDR2 SASEGT. The germline V and J ends were trimmed by 2 bases and 1 base, with 5 bases remaining between them. Sequenced material: peripheral blood. The chain couples TRBV6-1 to TRBJ1-1; no clear D. This receptor was taken from an adult man with Graves' ophthalmopathy. The CDR3 nucleotides read TGTGCCAGCAGTGAAAGGGAGAACACTGAAGCTTTCTTT. Protein product: CASSERENTEAFF.